Described below is a single T cell receptor (beta chain) sequence and its context. The data were obtained in a study of blood T cell repertoires in COVID-19. Whole-study context: The analysed material was cDNA or gDNA that came from T cells, B-cell-depleted T cells, or PBMCs.

The V gene's germline CDR1 is SGHKS and CDR2 YYEKEE (reference sequence). This CDR3 comprises 15 residues. V trimming: 1 base; J trimming: 3 bases; junction bases outside the gene matches: 4. Those who participated ranged in age from roughly 18 to 95 years and resided in 20 to 25 US areas. Participants classified as exposed had met a COVID-19 case within 2 weeks before study entry. How the authors handled the data: Cell counts per sample came from amplifying reference gene primers. Assay used: immunoSEQ multiplex PCR; TCRdb lists only in-frame clones, some missing. The DNA was the basis for D and trimming; V, J and clone size are from that table. The data hold about 150,000 clones, with approximately 83% observed a single time.

The specimen was PBMCs or T cells enriched from blood (not recorded which). This chain links TRBV5-5 with TRBJ2-5; TRBD2 matches at 9 bases. This TCR was sampled from a man between 70 and 80 years old who had been exposed to COVID-19. CDR3 sequence reads: CASSLSSGVEETQYF. The DNA for the CDR3 is TGTGCCAGCAGCTTGTCTAGCGGGGTCGAAGAGACCCAGTACTTC.